Each of the 19 T cell receptor beta chains below was sequenced from the same sample in a study of shared clonotypes between healthy human individuals. Measured with immunoSEQ multiplex PCR; TCRdb has only the in-frame clones, and not every one. The table shows nearly 1 million clones, with over 60% occurring only once. The sequenced sample was memory CD4+ T cells sorted from blood. Subset in this sample: CD45RA-negative fraction. The receptors shown here come from a man between 18 and 29 years old in good health.

V usage is TRBV28 and J usage is TRBJ1-1, with 10 bases aligning to TRBD1. The CDR3 is 14 residues long. The V and J ends lost 4 bases and 9 bases, in that order; junction bases with no gene match: 8. Germline V gene data show CDR1 as MDHEN and CDR2 as SYDVKM. The CDR3 region is CASSSQGQGGKAFF. Here the CDR3 DNA reads TGTGCCAGCAGTTCACAAGGACAGGGGGGGAAAGCTTTCTTT. The variable domain in full, completed from reference TRBV28 and TRBJ1-1, reads DVKVTQSSRYLVKRTGEKVFLECVQDMDHENMFWYRQDPGLGLRLIYFSYDVKMKEKGDIPEGYSVSREKKERFSLILESASTNQTSMYLCASSSQGQGGKAFFGQGTRLTVV.

About this clone itself: The sample has other DNA sequences that encode this CDR3 too. The chain uses TRBV7-2 and TRBJ2-1; 10 nucleotides agree with TRBD2. CDR1 and CDR2 from the germline V gene are SGHTA and FQGNSA. The CDR3 has 15 residues. The J segment lost 7 bases and the V segment lost 2 bases, leaving 5 bases of the junction unmatched. The CDR3 DNA reads TGTGCCAGCAGCTTACGACTAGCGGGCGTAAATGAGCAGTTCTTC. It is translated as CASSLRLAGVNEQFF. Full variable domain (remainder filled in from reference TRBV7-2 and TRBJ2-1): GAGVSQSPSNKVTEKGKDVELRCDPISGHTALYWYRQSLGQGLEFLIYFQGNSAPDKSGLPSDRFSAERTGGSVSTLTIQRTQQEDSAVYLCASSLRLAGVNEQFFGPGTRLTVL.

This clone was detected many times. The chain employs TRBV7-2 and TRBJ2-7; 12 nucleotides match TRBD2. The CDR3 loop spans 15 amino acids. CDR1 SGHTA and CDR2 FQGNSA come from the germline V gene. After removal of 5 bases from V and 7 bases from J, the junction contained 9 bases not matched to a gene. In DNA form, the CDR3 reads TGTGCCAGCAGCGGGGCAGGGACTAGCGGGCGGGAGCAGTACTTC. Translation gives CASSGAGTSGREQYF.

This CDR3 is CASSDTGGGYEQYF. The CDR3 DNA is TGTGCCAGCAGCGACACAGGGGGCGGTTACGAGCAGTACTTC. This chain joins TRBV7-9 and TRBJ2-7; 9 bases are shared with TRBD1. V lost 5 bases, J lost 4 bases, and 6 bases stayed unmatched. In germline, CDR1 is SEHNR, CDR2 FQNEAQ (reference sequence). This CDR3 contains 14 residues. The full variable domain, completed using reference TRBV7-9 and TRBJ2-7, is DTGVSQNPRHKITKRGQNVTFRCDPISEHNRLYWYRQTLGQGPEFLTYFQNEAQLEKSRLLSDRFSAERPKGSFSTLEIQRTEQGDSAMYLCASSDTGGGYEQYFGPGTRLTVT.

As regards this clone: The junction departs from germline at one end; a sequencing error may be responsible. The rearrangement uses TRBV7-2 and TRBJ1-2; D is ambiguous. Germline CDR1 reads SGHTA; CDR2 reads FQGNSA. This CDR3 spans 13 amino acids. The CDR3 spells CASSTSQNYGYAF. CDR3 coding DNA: TGTGCCAGCAGCACCAGCCAAAACTATGGCTACGCCTTC.

This sequence joins TRBV30 and TRBJ2-5; D may be TRBD2 (6 bases). V was shortened by 4 bases and J by 4 bases, with 16 bases between the two germline ends. The germline V gene encodes CDR1 GTSNPN and CDR2 SVGIG (reference sequence). The length of the CDR3 is 14 residues. CDR3 protein: CAWTDEGGGETQYF. For the CDR3, the DNA is TGTGCCTGGACTGATGAGGGAGGAGGAGAGACCCAGTACTTC.

CDR3 loop: CASSSFWGTSSYNEQFF. The DNA for the CDR3 is TGTGCCAGCAGCTCCTTTTGGGGGACGAGCTCCTACAATGAGCAGTTCTTC. This chain links TRBV5-6 with TRBJ2-1; D assignment may be TRBD1 or TRBD2 (5 bases each). The CDR3 loop spans 17 amino acids. Germline-derived CDR1 and CDR2 are SGHDT and YYEEEE. The V gene lost 3 bases and the J gene lost 0 bases, with 16 bases spanning the gap.

The CDR3 coding sequence is TGTGCCAGCAGCTTACAAGGGACAGGGGGCCGGGAGACCCAGTACTTC. Translated, it gives CASSLQGTGGRETQYF. The V call is TRBV7-9, the J call TRBJ2-5; 12 nucleotides agree with TRBD1. The CDR3 is made up of 16 amino acids. Germline CDR1 SEHNR, CDR2 FQNEAQ (reference sequence). Germline trimming cut 2 bases from V and 5 bases from J; bases unmatched to any gene: 6.

V usage is TRBV5-6 and J usage is TRBJ1-3; D is unclear. The CDR3 is 18 amino acids. Trimming took off 4 bases at V and 0 bases at J, with 20 bases between the two ends. CDR1 is SGHDT, CDR2 YYEEEE, per germline. This CDR3 is CASSRGPPGPSSGNTIYF. The CDR3 region has the DNA TGTGCCAGCAGCCGCGGACCTCCGGGCCCCTCCTCTGGAAACACCATATATTTT.

The J gene is TRBJ1-4, the V gene TRBV6-1; D call uncertain. The CDR3 contains 15 residues. Germline V lookup: CDR1 MNHNS, CDR2 SASEGT. With 6 bases removed from V and 4 bases from J, the gap between germline ends came to 15 bases. The CDR3 reads CASSLGLLGNEKLFF. CDR3 bases: TGTGCCAGCAGCCTCGGACTCCTAGGTAATGAAAAACTGTTTTTT.

The chain joins TRBV21-1 to TRBJ2-1. TRBV21-1 has pseudogene status. The CDR3 spans 14 residues. The CDR3, as DNA: TGTGCCAGCAGTAGTTCCAGGGCCGGGGATGAGCAGTTCTTC. Translation: CASSSSRAGDEQFF.

The J gene is TRBJ2-2, the V gene TRBV5-1; D ambiguous. The ends were cut back, 0 bases at V and 3 bases at J, with 9 bases in the middle. The length of the CDR3 is 15 residues. CDR1 is SGHRS, CDR2 YFSETQ, per germline. The CDR3 nucleotides are TGCGCCAGCAGCTTGGCCGGCGCTTACACCGGGGAGCTGTTTTTT. Its translation is CASSLAGAYTGELFF.

V gene TRBV5-4 combines with J gene TRBJ2-2; 11 bases map to TRBD2. CDR1 SGHNT and CDR2 YYREEE come from the germline V gene (reference sequence). V was pared by 6 bases and J by 5 bases, with 9 bases of the junction left unmatched. The length of the CDR3 is 16 residues. The CDR3 sequence: CASTFTSGSRTGELFF. CDR3 bases: TGTGCCAGCACCTTCACTAGCGGGAGTCGGACCGGGGAGCTGTTTTTT. Together with reference TRBV5-4 and TRBJ2-2, the CDR3 gives the full variable domain: ETGVTQSPTHLIKTRGQQVTLRCSSQSGHNTVSWYQQALGQGPQFIFQYYREEENGRGNFPPRFSGLQFPNYSSELNVNALELDDSALYLCASTFTSGSRTGELFFGEGSRLTVL.

The chain links TRBV4-1 to TRBJ2-6, with D hard to call. The CDR3 consists of 16 residues. The V gene lost 1 base and the J gene lost 0 bases, with 7 bases spanning the gap. Germline V gene sequence: CDR1 MGHRA, CDR2 YSYEKL. The DNA for the CDR3 is TGCGCCAGCAGCCAAGTCCTGGGCTCTGGGGCCAACGTCCTGACTTTC. Protein product: CASSQVLGSGANVLTF.

As for this clone: At one boundary the junction diverges from the germline segment, which might be a read error. This chain uses TRBV7-7 with TRBJ2-1; 7 bases are a match to TRBD1. This CDR3 has 15 residues. Germline V gene lookup returns CDR1 SSHAT and CDR2 FNYEAQ (reference sequence). This chain's CDR3 is CASSNSGGPYNEQFF. For the CDR3, the DNA is TGTGCTAGCAGCAATTCAGGGGGACCCTACAATGAGCAGTTCTTC.

The count of this clone is one. The chain has TRBV28 and TRBJ2-2; D call uncertain. Looked up from germline, CDR1 is MDHEN and CDR2 is SYDVKM. V was shortened by 5 bases and J by 3 bases, with 13 bases between the two germline ends. The CDR3 has 15 amino acids. The CDR3 bases are TGTGCCAGCAGTCTTCCCTTAGGAGACACCGGGGAGCTGTTTTTT. Residues: CASSLPLGDTGELFF.

Written as DNA, the CDR3 is TGTGCCAGCAGCCCGCCATCTGAATTCCAGGTACAGATCCACTTT. Amino acid sequence: CASSPPSEFQVQIHF. The chain employs TRBV28 and TRBJ1-6, with D unclear. Trimming removed 6 bases from V and 17 bases from J, with 26 bases in between. Germline assignment: CDR1 MDHEN and CDR2 SYDVKM. This CDR3 contains 15 residues.

V is TRBV18 and J is TRBJ1-1; TRBD1 is a possible D gene (5 bases). Germline V lookup: CDR1 KGHSH, CDR2 LQKENI. The CDR3 totals 18 residues. V shed 3 bases and J shed 3 bases, with 23 bases lying between them. The CDR3 loop reads CASSPGVRTLRGDTEAFF. The CDR3 coding sequence is TGTGCCAGCTCACCCGGAGTAAGGACCCTACGGGGGGACACTGAAGCTTTCTTT.

This chain uses TRBV7-9 with TRBJ2-7; a weak D match, TRBD1 (6 bases). This CDR3 comprises 14 residues. Germline lookup yields CDR1 SEHNR and CDR2 FQNEAQ (reference sequence). Between the trimmed V and J ends, which lost 1 base and 6 bases, there was a span of 13 bases. CDR3 loop: CASSLGGRTVEQYF. The CDR3, as DNA: TGTGCCAGCAGCTTAGGGGGACGGACAGTCGAGCAGTACTTC.